The 3 T cell receptor beta chains reported below all come from one sample, sequenced in a study of T-cell reconstitution after alpha-beta-depleted transplantation in children. Unique molecular identifiers were used in preparing the TCRbeta library. TCRdb re-derived calls from the PCR reads in MiXCR, one entry per CDR3 protein. The data contain around 450,000 distinct CDR3 sequences, roughly 16% of them singletons. Specimen: PBMCs, mostly from graft donor cells, collected 360 days after TCRalphabeta/CD19-depleted stem cell transplant. The receptors derive from a boy younger than two who had a stem cell transplant for Wiskott-Aldrich syndrome, so the T cells may come from the graft donor.

Notes on this clonotype: This could be a read error, since a much larger clone is one nucleotide away. The chain couples TRBV5-1 to TRBJ2-3; a possible D gene is TRBD2 (5 bases). The CDR3 extends over 14 amino acids. CDR1 and CDR2 from the germline V gene are SGHRS and YFSETQ. CDR3 coding DNA: TGCGCCAGCGGCTTTACTAGTAGCTCAGATACGCAGTATTTT. Translating gives CASGFTSSSDTQYF.

A few counts support this clonotype. This chain joins TRBV5-1 and TRBJ2-2; 9 bases fit TRBD1. This CDR3 is built from 15 residues. From germline, CDR1 is SGHRS and CDR2 YFSETQ. The V segment lost 1 base and the J segment 3 bases; nucleotides outside the gene matches: 1. Here the CDR3 reads CASSLTGGDTGELFF. The CDR3 bases are TGCGCCAGCAGCTTGACAGGGGGCGACACCGGGGAGCTGTTTTTT.

This sequence joins TRBV7-2 and TRBJ2-7, with D tentatively TRBD2 (6 bases). The germline gives CDR1 SGHTA, CDR2 FQGNSA. V was pared by 4 bases and J by 3 bases, with 10 bases between. This CDR3 spans 13 amino acids. CDR3 protein: CASSSKTSYEQYF. In DNA form, the CDR3 reads TGTGCCAGCAGCTCTAAGACTAGCTACGAGCAGTACTTC.